This entry concerns a single T cell receptor beta chain. Antigen: not known. TCRbeta library construction was performed incorporating unique molecular identifiers. TCRdb ran MiXCR on the PCR reads and lists one entry per CDR3 protein. This table has roughly 570,000 distinct CDR3 sequences, 25% to 30% appearing once. This entry belongs to a study of T-cell reconstitution after alpha-beta-depleted transplantation in children. Overall study results and limits: Expanded clones from the graft, numbering several hundred, reportedly supplied alpha-beta T cells about two months after transplant. Newly generated T cells supplied most T-cell counts and diversity one year post-transplant. Surviving recipient cells, namely T cells and thymic progenitors, were the source of high day-60 TCRbeta diversity in some patients.

This TCR came from a boy younger than two with Wiskott-Aldrich syndrome, due to receive a stem cell transplant. Sequencing was performed on PBMCs, taken before TCRalphabeta/CD19-depleted stem cell transplant.

CDR3 loop: CASSQDRAGPGGSYEQYF. For the CDR3, the DNA is TGTGCCAGCAGCCAAGATCGGGCGGGGCCAGGGGGCTCCTACGAGCAGTACTTC. The rearrangement uses TRBV4-2 and TRBJ2-7, with D possibly matching TRBD1 (7 bases). V lost 0 bases and J lost 0, with 18 bases in between. Germline V gene sequence: CDR1 LGHNA, CDR2 YNFKEQ. There are 18 residues in the CDR3.